The source of this T cell receptor beta chain is a study of blood T cells in healthy people across ages. General study results and limits: Underestimates were what the diversity estimates from one million T cells were considered to be. A roughly linear age-dependent decrease characterized TCR beta diversity per million T cells.

A note on this clonotype: What it recognizes is unknown.

Together with a sample-barcoded 5' primer, a J-beta primer mix was included in a second PCR lasting roughly 7 to 11 cycles. Template switching added a 12-random-nucleotide identifier to every cDNA molecule. Each CDR3 protein gets one entry after TCRdb re-called the 5' RACE reads with MiXCR. In the table there are about 1.4 million distinct CDR3 sequences, 59% of which are singletons. PBMCs numbering at least 7 million were isolated per sample. CDR1 is MGHDK and CDR2 is SYGVNS in the germline V gene. Trimming left V 8 bases short and J 12 bases short, with 17 bases between. There are 12 residues in the CDR3.

The V call is TRBV25-1, the J call TRBJ2-1, with D perhaps being TRBD1 or TRBD2 (5 bases each). The TCR was taken from a man aged 18 to 35 in good health. The sequencing input was blood. CDR3 sequence: CASRGREFRQFF. The DNA for the CDR3 is TGTGCCAGCCGGGGCAGGGAGTTTAGGCAGTTCTTC.